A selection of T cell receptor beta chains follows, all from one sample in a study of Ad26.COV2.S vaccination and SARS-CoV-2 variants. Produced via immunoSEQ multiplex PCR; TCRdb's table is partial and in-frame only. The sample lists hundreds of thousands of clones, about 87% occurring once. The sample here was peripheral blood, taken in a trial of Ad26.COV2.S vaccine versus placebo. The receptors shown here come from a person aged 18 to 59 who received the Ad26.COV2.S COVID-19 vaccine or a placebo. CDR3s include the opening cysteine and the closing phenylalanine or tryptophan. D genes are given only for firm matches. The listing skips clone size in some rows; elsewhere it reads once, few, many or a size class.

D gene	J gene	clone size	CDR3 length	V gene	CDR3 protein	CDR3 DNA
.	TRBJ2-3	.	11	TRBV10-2	CASSPGDTQYF	TGCGCCAGCAGTCCAGGGGATACGCAGTATTTT
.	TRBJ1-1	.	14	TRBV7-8	CASSLGGTGREAFF	TGTGCCAGCAGCTTAGGGGGGACGGGCAGAGAAGCTTTCTTT
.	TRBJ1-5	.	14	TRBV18	CASSPPYSNQPQHF	TGTGCCAGCTCACCACCTTATAGCAATCAGCCCCAGCATTTT
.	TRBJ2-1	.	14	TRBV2	CASQRLVAYNEQFF	TGTGCCAGCCAGAGACTAGTTGCCTACAATGAGCAGTTCTTC
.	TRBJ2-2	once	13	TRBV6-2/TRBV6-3	CASSYSQTGELFF	TGTGCCAGCAGTTACTCACAGACCGGGGAGCTGTTTTTT
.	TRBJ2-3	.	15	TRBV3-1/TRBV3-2	CASSLREMSTDTQYF	TGTGCCAGCAGCCTCAGGGAGATGAGCACAGATACGCAGTATTTT
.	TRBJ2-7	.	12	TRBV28	CAAELPGYEQYF	TGTGCCGCTGAGTTGCCGGGCTACGAGCAGTACTTC
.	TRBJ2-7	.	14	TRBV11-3	CASSPGGSAYEQYF	TGTGCCAGCAGCCCGGGGGGCAGCGCCTACGAGCAGTACTTC
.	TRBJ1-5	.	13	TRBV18	CASSPLKHQPQHF	TGTGCCAGCTCACCACTCAAGCATCAGCCCCAGCATTTT
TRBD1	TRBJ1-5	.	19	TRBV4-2	CASSQTALQGKFSNQPQHF	TGTGCCAGCAGCCAAACGGCCCTACAGGGGAAATTTAGCAATCAGCCCCAGCATTTT
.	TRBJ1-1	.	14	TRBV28	CASTLGGGETEAFF	TGTGCCAGCACCCTAGGGGGGGGAGAGACTGAAGCTTTCTTT
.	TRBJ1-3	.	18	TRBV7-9	CASSLGVPVGGSGNTIYF	TGTGCCAGCAGCCTAGGGGTTCCAGTTGGTGGCTCTGGAAACACCATATATTTT
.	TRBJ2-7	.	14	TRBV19	CASSIGGRPDEQYF	TGTGCCAGTAGTATAGGGGGCAGGCCGGACGAGCAGTACTTC
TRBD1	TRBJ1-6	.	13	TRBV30	CAWDRGIESPLHF	TGTGCCTGGGACAGGGGGATCGAATCACCCCTCCACTTT
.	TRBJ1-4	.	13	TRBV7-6	CASSLNLLEKLFF	TGTGCCAGCAGCTTAAATCTGCTCGAAAAACTGTTTTTT
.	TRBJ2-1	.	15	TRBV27	CASSFMAEAYNEQFF	TGTGCCAGCAGTTTTATGGCAGAGGCTTACAATGAGCAGTTCTTC
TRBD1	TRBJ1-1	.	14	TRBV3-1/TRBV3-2	CASCLGQGITEAFF	TGTGCCAGCTGTCTGGGACAGGGGATAACTGAAGCTTTCTTT
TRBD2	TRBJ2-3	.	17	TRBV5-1	CASSFGTSGGPEDTQYF	TGCGCCAGCAGCTTTGGGACTAGCGGGGGTCCCGAAGATACGCAGTATTTT
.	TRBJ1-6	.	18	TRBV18	CASSPYTGSSSYNSPLHF	TGTGCCAGCTCACCTTATACTGGGTCCAGCTCCTATAATTCACCCCTCCACTTT
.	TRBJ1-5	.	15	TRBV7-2	CASSLAPLSGQPQHF	TGTGCCAGCAGCTTAGCCCCCCTTTCTGGTCAGCCCCAGCATTTT
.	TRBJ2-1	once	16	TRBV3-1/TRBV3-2	CASSQGGAVGYNEQFF	TGTGCCAGCAGCCAAGGCGGGGCTGTTGGATACAATGAGCAGTTCTTC
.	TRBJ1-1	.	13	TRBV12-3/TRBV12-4	CASSSRKNTEAFF	TGTGCCAGCAGTTCACGTAAGAACACTGAAGCTTTCTTT
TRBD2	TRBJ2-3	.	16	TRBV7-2	CASRAQLAGAGDTQYF	TGTGCCAGCAGGGCTCAACTAGCGGGGGCCGGAGATACGCAGTATTTT
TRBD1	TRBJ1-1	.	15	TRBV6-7	CASSYSWDRETEAFF	TGTGCCAGCAGTTACTCCTGGGACAGGGAAACTGAAGCTTTCTTT
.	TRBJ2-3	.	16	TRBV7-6	CASSFFSGFSTDTQYF	TGTGCCAGCAGCTTCTTTAGCGGATTTAGCACAGATACGCAGTATTTT
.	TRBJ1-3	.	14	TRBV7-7	CASSLGVTGNTIYF	TGTGCCAGCAGCTTAGGGGTTACAGGAAACACCATATATTTT
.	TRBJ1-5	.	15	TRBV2	CASRDQGYSNQPQHF	TGTGCCAGCAGGGACCAGGGCTATAGCAATCAGCCCCAGCATTTT
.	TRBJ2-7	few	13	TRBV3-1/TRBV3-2	CASSRVGSDEQYF	TGTGCCAGCAGCCGGGTGGGGTCCGATGAGCAGTACTTC
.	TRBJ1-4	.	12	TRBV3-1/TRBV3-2	CASSARGEKLFF	TGTGCCAGCAGCGCAAGGGGGGAAAAACTGTTTTTT
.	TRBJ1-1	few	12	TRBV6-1	CASSEGPTEAFF	TGTGCCAGCAGTGAAGGACCAACCGAAGCTTTCTTT
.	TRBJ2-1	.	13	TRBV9	CASSVDVAAEQFF	TGTGCCAGCAGCGTAGATGTAGCGGCTGAGCAGTTCTTC
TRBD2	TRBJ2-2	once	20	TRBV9	CASSTFSGTSGLSNTGELFF	TGTGCCAGCAGCACTTTTTCCGGGACTAGCGGACTATCGAACACCGGGGAGCTGTTTTTT
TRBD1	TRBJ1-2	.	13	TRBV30	CAWSQGQGSGYTF	TGTGCCTGGAGCCAGGGACAGGGTTCTGGCTACACCTTC
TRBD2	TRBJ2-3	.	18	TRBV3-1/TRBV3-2	CASSFTSGGAGRTDTQYF	TGTGCCAGCAGCTTTACTAGCGGGGGGGCTGGACGGACAGATACGCAGTATTTT
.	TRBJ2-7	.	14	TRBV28	CASSGRFRSPEQYF	TGTGCCAGCAGTGGCCGGTTCCGTAGTCCCGAGCAGTACTTC
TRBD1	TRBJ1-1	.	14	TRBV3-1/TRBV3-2	CASSHRGHSTEAFF	TGTGCCAGCAGCCACAGGGGGCACAGCACTGAAGCTTTCTTT
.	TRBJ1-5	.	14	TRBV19	CASSQIMGYQPQHF	TGTGCCAGTAGTCAAATCATGGGGTATCAGCCCCAGCATTTT
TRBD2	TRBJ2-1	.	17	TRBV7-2	CASSSRGAGGKYNEQFF	TGTGCCAGCAGCTCAAGAGGCGCGGGAGGGAAGTACAATGAGCAGTTCTTC
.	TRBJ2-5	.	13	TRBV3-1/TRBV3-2	CASSQDTLQTQYF	TGTGCCAGCAGCCAAGATACTCTACAGACCCAGTACTTC
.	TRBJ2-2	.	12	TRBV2	CASSEASGELFF	TGTGCCAGCAGTGAAGCGTCCGGGGAGCTGTTTTTT
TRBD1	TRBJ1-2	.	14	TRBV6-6	CASSPGTDNYGYTF	TGTGCCAGCAGCCCAGGGACAGATAACTATGGCTACACCTTC
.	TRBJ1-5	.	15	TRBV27	CASSFAPWGNQPQHF	TGTGCCAGCAGTTTTGCCCCCTGGGGAAATCAGCCCCAGCATTTT
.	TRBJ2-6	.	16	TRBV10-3	CAISESVGAGANVLTF	TGTGCCATCAGTGAGTCCGTGGGGGCTGGGGCCAACGTCCTGACTTTC
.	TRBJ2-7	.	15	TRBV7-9	CASSPGLQSSYEQYF	TGTGCCAGCAGCCCGGGACTCCAGAGCTCCTACGAGCAGTACTTC
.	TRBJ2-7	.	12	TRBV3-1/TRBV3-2	CASSQGVYEQYF	TGTGCCAGCAGCCAAGGCGTCTACGAGCAGTACTTC
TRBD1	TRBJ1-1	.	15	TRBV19	CASSPRQGGNAEAFF	TGTGCCAGTAGTCCCAGACAGGGAGGGAACGCTGAAGCTTTCTTT
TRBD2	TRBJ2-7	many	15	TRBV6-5	CASKVASGMAYEQYF	TGTGCCAGCAAAGTAGCTAGCGGGATGGCCTACGAGCAGTACTTC
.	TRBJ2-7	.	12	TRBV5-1	CASSVDSYEQYF	TGCGCCAGCAGCGTCGACTCCTACGAGCAGTACTTC
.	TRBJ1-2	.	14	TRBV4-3	CASSQEAGVYGYTF	TGCGCCAGCAGCCAAGAGGCAGGGGTCTATGGCTACACCTTC
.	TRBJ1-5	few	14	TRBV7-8	CASSLEGGMGPQHF	TGTGCCAGCAGCTTAGAGGGAGGGATGGGGCCCCAGCATTTT